This TCR beta chain appears in the sequencing data of a study of regulatory T cells in long-lasting Graves disease. CDR3-region Arm-PCR and iRepertoire HTBI primers produced the TCR beta libraries. MiXCR, run by TCRdb on the multiplex PCR reads, gives a single entry per CDR3 protein. The table lists some 600,000 distinct CDR3 sequences, about 16% of them singletons. The time point denotes: newly diagnosed GD, antithyroid drugs for less than 3 months. Making the TCR library involved RNA that had been extracted from PBMCs. The patients included were those that came from an endocrinology department in Xi'an, China. This clonotype was observed a few times. This sample also belongs to another study, concerning T cells in Graves' hyperthyroidism and ophthalmopathy.

The receptor's source is a man aged 18-30 years with Graves disease. The sample consisted of peripheral blood mononuclear cells (PBMCs), taken at new diagnosis, from a patient treated with antithyroid drugs.

DNA for the CDR3: TGTGCCAGCAGCGCCGACAGGGAGTTCGGCGGGGAGCTGTTTTTT. The encoded protein is CASSADREFGGELFF. V is TRBV5-4 and J is TRBJ2-2; 7 positions agree with TRBD1. The CDR3 runs 15 residues. CDR1 is SGHNT and CDR2 is YYREEE in the germline V gene (reference sequence). Unmatched junction bases numbered 10, after V lost 4 bases and J lost 7 bases.